A selection of T cell receptor beta chains follows, all from one sample in a study of T-cell reconstitution after alpha-beta-depleted transplantation in children. MiXCR, applied by TCRdb to the PCR reads, yields one record per CDR3 protein. Altogether over 400,000 distinct CDR3 sequences are present, about 40% being singletons, with the ten largest covering 25% to 30%. The specimen was PBMCs, collected before TCRalphabeta/CD19-depleted stem cell transplant. These receptors were obtained from a girl aged 2-10 years with aplastic anemia, due to receive a stem cell transplant. The CDR3 runs from the conserved cysteine through the conserved F or W. A D gene is named only where the DNA matches it firmly. Some rows have no size entry. The others give once, few or many, or a class for an expanded clone.

j_call | v_call | d_call | clone_size | cdr3_aa | cdr3_nt
TRBJ2-7 | TRBV10-1 | TRBD2 | many | CASSETSGRGEQYF | TGCGCCAGCAGTGAAACTAGCGGGAGAGGTGAGCAGTACTTC
TRBJ2-1 | TRBV29-1 | TRBD2 | few | CSAPGGGRLISYNEQFF | TGCAGCGCTCCCGGGGGCGGGAGGCTTATCTCCTACAATGAGCAGTTCTTC
TRBJ1-5 | TRBV18 | - | many | CASSLSGVGQPQHF | TGTGCCAGCTCACTCTCAGGCGTTGGTCAGCCCCAGCATTTT
TRBJ2-5 | TRBV6-2/TRBV6-3 | TRBD1 | few | CASSPTGRGETQYF | TGTGCCAGCAGTCCGACAGGGCGTGGGGAGACCCAGTACTTC
TRBJ1-1 | TRBV5-1 | - | - | CASSQDGLAFF | TGCGCCAGCAGCCAGGATGGGTTGGCTTTCTTT
TRBJ1-1 | TRBV28 | - | - | CASSPSGEAFF | TGTGCCAGCAGCCCTTCGGGGGAAGCTTTCTTT
TRBJ2-5 | TRBV7-9 | TRBD2 | - | CASSERLAGGRTQYF | TGTGCCAGCAGCGAAAGACTAGCGGGAGGGCGGACCCAGTACTTC
TRBJ1-2 | TRBV20-1 | - | many | CSASGGGGRGYTF | TGCAGTGCTAGTGGCGGGGGGGGCCGGGGCTACACCTTC
TRBJ2-2 | TRBV7-3 | - | - | CASSPDTNTGELFF | TGTGCCAGCAGCCCAGACACGAACACCGGGGAGCTGTTTTTT
TRBJ1-5 | TRBV20-1 | - | - | CSASQHRDQPQHF | TGCAGTGCTAGTCAACACAGGGACCAGCCCCAGCATTTT
TRBJ2-3 | TRBV5-1 | - | - | CASSSEKYLGTDTQYF | TGCGCCAGCAGCTCGGAGAAATACCTCGGCACAGATACGCAGTATTTT
TRBJ2-2 | TRBV10-3 | - | few | CAIGRGSTGELFF | TGTGCCATCGGGCGGGGAAGCACCGGGGAGCTGTTTTTT
TRBJ2-2 | TRBV2 | TRBD2 | many | CATLAGANTGELFF | TGTGCCACCCTAGCGGGAGCTAACACCGGGGAGCTGTTTTTT
TRBJ2-3 | TRBV5-8 | TRBD1 | - | CASVRQGSDTQYF | TGTGCCAGCGTGCGACAGGGATCAGATACGCAGTATTTT
TRBJ2-5 | TRBV5-1 | - | - | CASSLGGGARRETQYF | TGCGCCAGCAGCCTCGGTGGGGGGGCCCGACGAGAGACCCAGTACTTC
TRBJ1-1 | TRBV6-1 | - | few | CASSKWEGSQAEAFF | TGTGCCAGCAGCAAGTGGGAGGGGAGTCAAGCTGAAGCTTTCTTT
TRBJ2-3 | TRBV27 | TRBD1 | - | CASSLGRSDRLGWGTQYF | TGTGCCAGCAGTTTGGGTCGATCGGACAGGCTCGGCTGGGGAACGCAGTATTTT
TRBJ2-3 | TRBV7-3 | TRBD2 | - | CASSFRTSGNPSSTDTQYF | TGTGCCAGCAGCTTCCGGACTAGCGGTAACCCCTCTAGCACAGATACGCAGTATTTT
TRBJ2-3 | TRBV6-1 | TRBD1 | - | CASGGQLQDTQYF | TGTGCCAGCGGGGGACAGCTTCAAGATACGCAGTATTTT
TRBJ2-2 | TRBV13 | TRBD2 | - | CASSHGPGRANTGELFF | TGTGCCAGCAGCCACGGACCCGGGAGGGCGAACACCGGGGAGCTGTTTTTT
TRBJ2-1 | TRBV7-2 | TRBD1 | few | CASSSQGAPGVNEQFF | TGTGCCAGCAGCTCACAGGGGGCCCCTGGGGTCAATGAGCAGTTCTTC
TRBJ2-1 | TRBV20-1 | - | few | CSASSALRGSPYNEQFF | TGCAGTGCTTCTAGTGCTCTCAGGGGCAGCCCCTACAATGAGCAGTTCTTC
TRBJ1-1 | TRBV7-6 | - | - | CASSLDRSEAFF | TGTGCCAGCAGCTTGGATCGGTCTGAAGCTTTCTTT
TRBJ2-3 | TRBV6-1 | TRBD2 | few | CASSLTGGPGDTQYF | TGTGCCAGCAGTCTTACGGGAGGGCCGGGAGATACGCAGTATTTT
TRBJ2-1 | TRBV6-1 | TRBD2 | - | CASTDLAGINEQFF | TGTGCCAGCACCGACCTAGCGGGAATCAATGAGCAGTTCTTC
TRBJ1-2 | TRBV10-3 | - | few | CAIRAGGGFYGYTF | TGTGCCATCAGGGCCGGGGGAGGGTTCTATGGCTACACCTTC
TRBJ1-5 | TRBV15 | - | once | CATSRDGWGRTQPQHF | TGTGCCACCAGCAGAGATGGTTGGGGCAGGACTCAGCCCCAGCATTTT